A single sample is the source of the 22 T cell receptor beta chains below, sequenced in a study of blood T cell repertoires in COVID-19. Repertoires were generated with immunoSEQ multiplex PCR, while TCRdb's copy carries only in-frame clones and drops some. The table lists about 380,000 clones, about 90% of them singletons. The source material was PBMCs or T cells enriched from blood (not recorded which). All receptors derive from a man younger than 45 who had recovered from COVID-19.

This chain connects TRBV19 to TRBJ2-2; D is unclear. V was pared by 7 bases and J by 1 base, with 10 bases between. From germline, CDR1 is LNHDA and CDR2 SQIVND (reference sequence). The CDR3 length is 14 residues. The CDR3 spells CASTSPGNTGELFF. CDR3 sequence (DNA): TGTGCCAGTACCTCCCCCGGGAACACCGGGGAGCTGTTTTTT.

CDR3 coding DNA: TGTGCCATCAAGAGGGTCCCTGGGGAGACCCAGTACTTC. This sequence encodes CAIKRVPGETQYF. The chain links TRBV10-3 to TRBJ2-5; a weak D match, TRBD2 (5 bases). Germline V lookup: CDR1 ENHRY, CDR2 SYGVKD. V lost 7 bases to trimming and J lost 5 bases, with 14 bases between them. The CDR3 is made up of 13 amino acids.

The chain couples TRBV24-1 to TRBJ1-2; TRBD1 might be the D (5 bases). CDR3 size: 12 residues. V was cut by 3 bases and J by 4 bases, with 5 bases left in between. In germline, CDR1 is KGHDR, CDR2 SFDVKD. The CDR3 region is CATSDDSYGYTF. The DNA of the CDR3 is TGTGCCACCAGTGATGACAGCTATGGCTACACCTTC.

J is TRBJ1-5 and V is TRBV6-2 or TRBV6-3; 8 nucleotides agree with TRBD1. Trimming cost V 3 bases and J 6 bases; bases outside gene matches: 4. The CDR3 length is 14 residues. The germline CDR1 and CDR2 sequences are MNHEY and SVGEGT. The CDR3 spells CASSYPGGGQPQHF. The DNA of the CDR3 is TGTGCCAGCAGTTATCCAGGGGGCGGTCAGCCCCAGCATTTT.

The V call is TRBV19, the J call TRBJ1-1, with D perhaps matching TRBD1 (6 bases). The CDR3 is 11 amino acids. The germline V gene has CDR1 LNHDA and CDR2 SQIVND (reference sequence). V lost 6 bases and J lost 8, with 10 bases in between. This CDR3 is CASSAGGEAFF. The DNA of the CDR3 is TGTGCCAGTAGCGCGGGGGGCGAAGCTTTCTTT.

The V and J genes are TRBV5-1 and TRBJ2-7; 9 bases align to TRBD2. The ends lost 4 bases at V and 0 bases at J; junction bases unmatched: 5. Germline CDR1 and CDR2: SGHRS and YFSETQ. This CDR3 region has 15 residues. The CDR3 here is CASSGSGGSSYEQYF. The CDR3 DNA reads TGCGCCAGCAGCGGAAGCGGGGGGAGCTCCTACGAGCAGTACTTC.

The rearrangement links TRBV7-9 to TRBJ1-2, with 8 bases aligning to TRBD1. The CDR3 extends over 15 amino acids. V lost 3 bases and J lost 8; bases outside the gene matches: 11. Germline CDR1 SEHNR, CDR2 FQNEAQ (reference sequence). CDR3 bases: TGTGCCAGCAGCTTGTTAGGACAGGGATTTGGGGGCTACACCTTC. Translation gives CASSLLGQGFGGYTF.

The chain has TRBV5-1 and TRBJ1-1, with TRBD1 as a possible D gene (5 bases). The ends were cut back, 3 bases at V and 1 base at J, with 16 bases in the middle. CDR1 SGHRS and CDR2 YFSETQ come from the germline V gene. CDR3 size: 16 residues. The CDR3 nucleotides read TGCGCCAGCAGCTGGACCCTGGACGACAGGAACACTGAAGCTTTCTTT. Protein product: CASSWTLDDRNTEAFF. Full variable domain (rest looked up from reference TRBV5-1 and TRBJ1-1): KAGVTQTPRYLIKTRGQQVTLSCSPISGHRSVSWYQQTPGQGLQFLFEYFSETQRNKGNFPGRFSGRQFSNSRSEMNVSTLELGDSALYLCASSWTLDDRNTEAFFGQGTRLTVV.

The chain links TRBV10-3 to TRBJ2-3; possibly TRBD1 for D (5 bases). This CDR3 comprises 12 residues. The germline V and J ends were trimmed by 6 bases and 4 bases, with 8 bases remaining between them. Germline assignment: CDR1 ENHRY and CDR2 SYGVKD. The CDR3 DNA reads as TGTGCCATCAGCAGGGTAGCAGATACGCAGTATTTT. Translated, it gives CAISRVADTQYF.

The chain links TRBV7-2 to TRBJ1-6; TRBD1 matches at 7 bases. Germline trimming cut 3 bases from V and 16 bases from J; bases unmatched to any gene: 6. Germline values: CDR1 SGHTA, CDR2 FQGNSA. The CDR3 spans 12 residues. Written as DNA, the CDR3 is TGTGCCAGCAGCTTGGGGCAGGGGGTACTCCACTTT. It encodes CASSLGQGVLHF.

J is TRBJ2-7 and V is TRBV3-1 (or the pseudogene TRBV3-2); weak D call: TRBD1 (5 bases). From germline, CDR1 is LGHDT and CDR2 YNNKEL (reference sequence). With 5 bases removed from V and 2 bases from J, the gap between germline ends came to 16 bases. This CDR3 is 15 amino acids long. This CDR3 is CASSFTRDSPYEQYF. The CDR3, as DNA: TGTGCCAGCAGCTTTACCCGAGACAGCCCCTACGAGCAGTACTTC.

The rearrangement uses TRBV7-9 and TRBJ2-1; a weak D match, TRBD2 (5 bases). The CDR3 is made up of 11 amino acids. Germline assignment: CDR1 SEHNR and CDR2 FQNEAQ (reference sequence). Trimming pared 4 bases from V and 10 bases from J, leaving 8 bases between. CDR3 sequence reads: CASSSGGEQFF. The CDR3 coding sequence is TGTGCCAGCAGCTCCGGCGGGGAGCAGTTCTTC.

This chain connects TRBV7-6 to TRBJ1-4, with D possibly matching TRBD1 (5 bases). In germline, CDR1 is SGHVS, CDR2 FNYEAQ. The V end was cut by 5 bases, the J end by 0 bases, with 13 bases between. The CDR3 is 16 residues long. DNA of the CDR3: TGTGCCAGCAGCCCTCCGACAGACGCAACTAATGAAAAACTGTTTTTT. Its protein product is CASSPPTDATNEKLFF.

The CDR3 spells CASSIRDEKLFF. The CDR3 DNA follows: TGTGCCAGTAGTATCCGGGATGAAAAACTGTTTTTT. V is TRBV19 and J is TRBJ1-4; no definite D call. Germline loops: CDR1 LNHDA, CDR2 SQIVND (reference sequence). Trimming took 3 bases from V and 6 from J, leaving 5 bases between them. This CDR3 has 12 amino acids.

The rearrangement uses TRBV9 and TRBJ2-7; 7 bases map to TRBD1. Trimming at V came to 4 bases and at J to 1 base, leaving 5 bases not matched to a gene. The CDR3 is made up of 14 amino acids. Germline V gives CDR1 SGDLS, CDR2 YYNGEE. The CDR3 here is CASSSGTASYEQYF. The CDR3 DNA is TGTGCCAGCAGCTCCGGGACAGCGTCCTACGAGCAGTACTTC.

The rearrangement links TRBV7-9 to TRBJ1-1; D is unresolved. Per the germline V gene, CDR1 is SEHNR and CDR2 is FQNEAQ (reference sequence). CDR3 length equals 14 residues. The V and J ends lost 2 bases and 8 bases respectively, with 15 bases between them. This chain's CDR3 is CASSLIEGPSEAFF. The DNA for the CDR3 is TGTGCCAGCAGCTTAATAGAGGGTCCTTCCGAAGCTTTCTTT. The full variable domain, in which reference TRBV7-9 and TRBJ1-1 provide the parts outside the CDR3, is DTGVSQNPRHKITKRGQNVTFRCDPISEHNRLYWYRQTLGQGPEFLTYFQNEAQLEKSRLLSDRFSAERPKGSFSTLEIQRTEQGDSAMYLCASSLIEGPSEAFFGQGTRLTVV.

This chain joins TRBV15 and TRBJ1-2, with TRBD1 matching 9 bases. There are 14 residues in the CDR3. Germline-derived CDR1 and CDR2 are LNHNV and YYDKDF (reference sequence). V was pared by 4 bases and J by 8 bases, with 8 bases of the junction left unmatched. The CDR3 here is CATSMDRGRWGYTF. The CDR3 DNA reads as TGTGCCACCAGCATGGACAGGGGTCGGTGGGGCTACACCTTC.

The CDR3 nucleotides are TGTGCCAGCAGCGTTAGCGGGGGGATCTCCTACAATGAGCAGTTCTTC. It translates to CASSVSGGISYNEQFF. The V call is TRBV7-9, the J call TRBJ2-1; 10 nucleotides agree with TRBD2. From germline, CDR1 is SEHNR and CDR2 FQNEAQ (reference sequence). The CDR3 sequence is 16 residues long. V was pared by 5 bases and J by 0 bases, with 4 bases of the junction left unmatched.

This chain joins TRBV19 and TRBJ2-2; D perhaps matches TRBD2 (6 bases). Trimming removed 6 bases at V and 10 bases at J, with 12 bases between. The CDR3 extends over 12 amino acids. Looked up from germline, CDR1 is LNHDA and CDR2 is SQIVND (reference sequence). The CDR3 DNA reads TGTGCCAGTAGGATTCGGGGACTGGAGCTGTTTTTT. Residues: CASRIRGLELFF.

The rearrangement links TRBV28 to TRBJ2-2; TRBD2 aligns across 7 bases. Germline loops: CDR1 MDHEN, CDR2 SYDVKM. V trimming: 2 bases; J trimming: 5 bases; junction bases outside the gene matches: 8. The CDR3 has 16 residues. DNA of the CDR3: TGTGCCAGCAGTTTAGCACTAGCGAGGGGAACCGGGGAGCTGTTTTTT. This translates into CASSLALARGTGELFF.

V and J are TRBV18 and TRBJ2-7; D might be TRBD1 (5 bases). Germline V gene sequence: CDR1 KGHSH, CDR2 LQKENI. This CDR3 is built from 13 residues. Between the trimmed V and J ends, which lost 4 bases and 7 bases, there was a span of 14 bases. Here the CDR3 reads CASSRTGVGEQYF. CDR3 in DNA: TGTGCCAGCTCACGAACAGGTGTTGGGGAGCAGTACTTC.

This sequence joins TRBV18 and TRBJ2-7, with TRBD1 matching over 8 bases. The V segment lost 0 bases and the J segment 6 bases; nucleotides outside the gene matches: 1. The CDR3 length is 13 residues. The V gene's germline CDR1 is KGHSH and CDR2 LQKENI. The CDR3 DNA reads TGTGCCAGCTCACCACCTGGGACAGGCGAGCAGTACTTC. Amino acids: CASSPPGTGEQYF.